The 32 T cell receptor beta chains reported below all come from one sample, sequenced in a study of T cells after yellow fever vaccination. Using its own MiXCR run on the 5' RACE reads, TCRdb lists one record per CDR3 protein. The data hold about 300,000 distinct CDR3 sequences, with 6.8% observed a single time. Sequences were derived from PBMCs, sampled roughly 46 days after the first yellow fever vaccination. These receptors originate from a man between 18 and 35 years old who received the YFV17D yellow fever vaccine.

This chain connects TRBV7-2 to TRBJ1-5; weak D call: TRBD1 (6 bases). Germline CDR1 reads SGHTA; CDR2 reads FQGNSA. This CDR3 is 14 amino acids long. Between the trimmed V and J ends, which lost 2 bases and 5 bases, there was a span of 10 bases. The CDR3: CASSLQGGHQPQHF. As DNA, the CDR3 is TGTGCCAGCAGCTTACAAGGGGGGCATCAGCCCCAGCATTTT.

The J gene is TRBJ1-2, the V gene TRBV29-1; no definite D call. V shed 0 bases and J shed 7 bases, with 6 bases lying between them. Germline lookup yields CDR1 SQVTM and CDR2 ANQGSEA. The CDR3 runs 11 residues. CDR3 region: CSVEDMFGYTF. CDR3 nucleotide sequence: TGCAGCGTTGAAGACATGTTTGGCTACACCTTC.

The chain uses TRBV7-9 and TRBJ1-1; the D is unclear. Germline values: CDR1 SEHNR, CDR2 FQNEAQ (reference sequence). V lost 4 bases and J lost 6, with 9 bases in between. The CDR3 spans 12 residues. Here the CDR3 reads CASSWEMSEAFF. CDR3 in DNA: TGTGCCAGCAGCTGGGAGATGTCTGAAGCTTTCTTT.

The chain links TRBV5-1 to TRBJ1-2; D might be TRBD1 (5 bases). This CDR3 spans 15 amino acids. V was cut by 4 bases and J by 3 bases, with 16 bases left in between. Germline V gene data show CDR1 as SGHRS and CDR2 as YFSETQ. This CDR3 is CASSPHWGVDYGYTF. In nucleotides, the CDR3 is TGCGCCAGCAGCCCGCATTGGGGCGTTGACTATGGCTACACCTTC. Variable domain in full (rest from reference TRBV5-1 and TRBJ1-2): KAGVTQTPRYLIKTRGQQVTLSCSPISGHRSVSWYQQTPGQGLQFLFEYFSETQRNKGNFPGRFSGRQFSNSRSEMNVSTLELGDSALYLCASSPHWGVDYGYTFGSGTRLTVV.

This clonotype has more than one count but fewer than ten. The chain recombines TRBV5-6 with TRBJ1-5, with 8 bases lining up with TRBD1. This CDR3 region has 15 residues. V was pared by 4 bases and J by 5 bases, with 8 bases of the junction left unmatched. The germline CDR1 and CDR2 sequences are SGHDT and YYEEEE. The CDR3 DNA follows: TGTGCCAGCAGCACCCTTGGACAGGGAGATCAGCCCCAGCATTTT. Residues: CASSTLGQGDQPQHF.

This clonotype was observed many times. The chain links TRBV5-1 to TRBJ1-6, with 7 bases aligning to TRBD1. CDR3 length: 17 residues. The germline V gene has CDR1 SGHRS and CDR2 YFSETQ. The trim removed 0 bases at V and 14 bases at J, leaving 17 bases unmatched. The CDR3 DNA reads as TGCGCCAGCAGCTTGGCCTGGCCCGGGACAGCCTGGGGGGCCCTCCACTTT. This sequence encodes CASSLAWPGTAWGALHF.

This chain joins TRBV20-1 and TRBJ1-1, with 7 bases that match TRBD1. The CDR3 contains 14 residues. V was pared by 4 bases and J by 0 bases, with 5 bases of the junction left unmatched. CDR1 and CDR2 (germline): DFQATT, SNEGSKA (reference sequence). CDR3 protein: CSAIEGAMNTEAFF. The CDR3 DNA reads TGCAGTGCTATTGAGGGGGCGATGAACACTGAAGCTTTCTTT.

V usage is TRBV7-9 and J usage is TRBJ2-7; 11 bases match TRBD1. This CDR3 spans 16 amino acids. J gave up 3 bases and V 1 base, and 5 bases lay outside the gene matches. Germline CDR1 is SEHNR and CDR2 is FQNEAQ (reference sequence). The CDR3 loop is CASSLDWGQGVYEQYF. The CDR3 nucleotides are TGTGCCAGCAGCTTAGATTGGGGACAGGGGGTCTACGAGCAGTACTTC.

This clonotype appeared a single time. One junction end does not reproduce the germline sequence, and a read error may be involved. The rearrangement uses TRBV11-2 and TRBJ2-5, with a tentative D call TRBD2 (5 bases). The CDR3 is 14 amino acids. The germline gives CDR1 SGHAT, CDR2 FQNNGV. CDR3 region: CASSTPRVSETKYF. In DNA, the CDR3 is TGTGCCAGCAGCACTCCGCGGGTTTCAGAGACCAAGTACTTC. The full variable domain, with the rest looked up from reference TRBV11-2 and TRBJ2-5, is EAGVAQSPRYKIIEKRQSVAFWCNPISGHATLYWYQQILGQGPKLLIQFQNNGVVDDSQLPKDRFSAERLKGVDSTLKIQPAKLEDSAVYLCASSTPRVSETKYFGPGTRLLVL.

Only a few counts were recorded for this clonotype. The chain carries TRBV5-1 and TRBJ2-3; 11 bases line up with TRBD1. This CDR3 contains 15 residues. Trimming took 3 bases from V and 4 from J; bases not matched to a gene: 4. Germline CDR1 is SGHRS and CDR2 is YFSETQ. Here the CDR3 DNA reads TGCGCCAGCAGCTGGGGACAGGGGGGCTCAGATACGCAGTATTTT. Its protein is CASSWGQGGSDTQYF.

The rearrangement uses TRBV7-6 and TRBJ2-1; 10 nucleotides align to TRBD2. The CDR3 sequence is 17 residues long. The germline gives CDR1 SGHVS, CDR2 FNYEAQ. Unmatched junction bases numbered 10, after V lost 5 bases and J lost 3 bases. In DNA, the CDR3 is TGTGCCAGCAGCCCAAGACAACTAGCGGGATTCTACAATGAGCAGTTCTTC. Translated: CASSPRQLAGFYNEQFF.

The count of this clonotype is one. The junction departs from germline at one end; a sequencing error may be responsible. CDR3 nucleotide sequence: TGTGCCAGCAGCGACTTTAGGAGACAGGGTATTAGCAATCAGCCCCAGCATTTT. Amino acid sequence: CASSDFRRQGISNQPQHF. This rearrangement joins TRBV6-4 to TRBJ1-5; 7 bases are a match to TRBD1. The CDR3 sequence is 18 residues long. Looked up from germline, CDR1 is MRHNA and CDR2 is SNTAGT.

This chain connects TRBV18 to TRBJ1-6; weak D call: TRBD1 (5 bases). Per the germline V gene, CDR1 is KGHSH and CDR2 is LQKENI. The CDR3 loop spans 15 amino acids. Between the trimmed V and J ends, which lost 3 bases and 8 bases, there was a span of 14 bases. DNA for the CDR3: TGTGCCAGCTCACCCGTCGCGGGGCCCGATTCACCCCTCCACTTT. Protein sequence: CASSPVAGPDSPLHF.

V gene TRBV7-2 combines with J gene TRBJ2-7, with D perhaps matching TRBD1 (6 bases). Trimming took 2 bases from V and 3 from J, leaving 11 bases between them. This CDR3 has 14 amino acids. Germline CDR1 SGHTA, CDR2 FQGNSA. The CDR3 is CASSLSQGNYEQYV. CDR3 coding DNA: TGTGCCAGCAGCTTATCACAGGGAAACTACGAGCAGTACGTC.

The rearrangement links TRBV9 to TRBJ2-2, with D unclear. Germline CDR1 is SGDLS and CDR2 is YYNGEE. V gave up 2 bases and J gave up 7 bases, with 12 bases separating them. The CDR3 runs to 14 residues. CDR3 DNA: TGTGCCAGCAGCGTGGATCCGGGTAACGGGGAGCTGTTTTTT. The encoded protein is CASSVDPGNGELFF.

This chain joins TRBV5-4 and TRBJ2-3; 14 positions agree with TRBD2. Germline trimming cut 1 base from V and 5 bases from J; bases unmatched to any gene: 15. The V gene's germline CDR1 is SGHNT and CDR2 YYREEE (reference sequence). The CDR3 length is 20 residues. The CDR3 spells CASSLKRLAGGPSSRDTQYF. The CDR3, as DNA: TGTGCCAGCAGCTTGAAGAGACTAGCGGGGGGGCCGAGTTCGAGAGATACGCAGTATTTT.

CDR3 DNA: TGTGCCAGCAGCCCGGGACTAAACTACGAGCAGTACGTC. Translation: CASSPGLNYEQYV. The chain is built from TRBV7-2 and TRBJ2-7, with 7 positions matching TRBD2. The CDR3 extends over 13 amino acids. V was pared by 5 bases and J by 3 bases, with 4 bases of the junction left unmatched. Per the germline V gene, CDR1 is SGHTA and CDR2 is FQGNSA.

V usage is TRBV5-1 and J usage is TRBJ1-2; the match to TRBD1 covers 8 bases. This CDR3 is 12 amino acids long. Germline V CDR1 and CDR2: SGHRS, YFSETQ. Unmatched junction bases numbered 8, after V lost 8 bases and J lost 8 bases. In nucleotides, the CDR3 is TGCGCCAGTAGGGTCGACAGGGGCGGCTACACCTTC. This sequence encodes CASRVDRGGYTF.

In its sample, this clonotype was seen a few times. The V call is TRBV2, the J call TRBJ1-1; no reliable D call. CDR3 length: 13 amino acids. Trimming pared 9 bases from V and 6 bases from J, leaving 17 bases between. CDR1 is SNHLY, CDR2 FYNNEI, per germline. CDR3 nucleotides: TGTGCCAGAGGGCCCTCTGAGGAAGCTGAAGCTTTCTTT. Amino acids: CARGPSEEAEAFF. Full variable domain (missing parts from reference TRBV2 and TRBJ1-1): EPEVTQTPSHQVTQMGQEVILRCVPISNHLYFYWYRQILGQKVEFLVSFYNNEISEKSEIFDDQFSVERPDGSNFTLKIRSTKLEDSAMYFCARGPSEEAEAFFGQGTRLTVV.

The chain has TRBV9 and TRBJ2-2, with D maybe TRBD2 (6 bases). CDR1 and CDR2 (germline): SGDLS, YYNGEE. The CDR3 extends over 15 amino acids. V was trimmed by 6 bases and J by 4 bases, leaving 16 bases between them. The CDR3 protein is CASTAFGGGTGELFF. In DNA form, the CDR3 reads TGTGCCAGCACCGCGTTCGGGGGAGGCACCGGGGAGCTGTTTTTT.

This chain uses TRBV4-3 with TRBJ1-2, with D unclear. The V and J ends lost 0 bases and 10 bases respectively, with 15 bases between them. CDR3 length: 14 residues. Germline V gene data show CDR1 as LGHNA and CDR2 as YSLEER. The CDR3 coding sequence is TGCGCCAGCAGCCAAGATTCGTGGCCCGGAGTCTACACCTTC. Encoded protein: CASSQDSWPGVYTF.

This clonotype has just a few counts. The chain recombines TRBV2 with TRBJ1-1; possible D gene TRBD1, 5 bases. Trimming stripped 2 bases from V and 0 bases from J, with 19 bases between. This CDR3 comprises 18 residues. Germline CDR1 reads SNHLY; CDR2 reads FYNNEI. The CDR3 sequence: CASSEQNPNGAVNTEAFF. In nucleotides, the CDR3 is TGTGCCAGCAGTGAACAGAACCCAAACGGGGCGGTGAACACTGAAGCTTTCTTT.

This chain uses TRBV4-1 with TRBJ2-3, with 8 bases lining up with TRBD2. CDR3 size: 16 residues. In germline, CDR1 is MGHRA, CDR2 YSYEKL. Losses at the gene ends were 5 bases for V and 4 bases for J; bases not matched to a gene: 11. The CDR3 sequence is CASSTFPGTSADTQYF. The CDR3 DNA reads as TGCGCCAGCAGCACGTTCCCCGGGACTAGTGCAGATACGCAGTATTTT.

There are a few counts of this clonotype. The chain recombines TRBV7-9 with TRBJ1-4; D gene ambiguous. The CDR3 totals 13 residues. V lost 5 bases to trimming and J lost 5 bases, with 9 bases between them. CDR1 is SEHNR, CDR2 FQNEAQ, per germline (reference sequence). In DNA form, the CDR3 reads TGTGCCAGCAGCCGTGGCCAGAATGAAAAACTGTTTTTT. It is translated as CASSRGQNEKLFF.

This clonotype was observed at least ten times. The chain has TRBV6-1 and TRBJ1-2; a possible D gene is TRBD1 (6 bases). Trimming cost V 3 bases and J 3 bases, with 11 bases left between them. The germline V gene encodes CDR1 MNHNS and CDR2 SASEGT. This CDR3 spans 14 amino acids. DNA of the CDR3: TGTGCCAGCAGTGACAGGGGAAACGACTATGGCTACACCTTC. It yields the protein CASSDRGNDYGYTF.

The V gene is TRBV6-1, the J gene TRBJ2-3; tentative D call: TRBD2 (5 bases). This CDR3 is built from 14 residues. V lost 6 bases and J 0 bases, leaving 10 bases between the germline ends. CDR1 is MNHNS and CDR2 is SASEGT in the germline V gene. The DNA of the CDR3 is TGTGCCAGCAGGGATTCGGGAAGCACAGATACGCAGTATTTT. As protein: CASRDSGSTDTQYF.

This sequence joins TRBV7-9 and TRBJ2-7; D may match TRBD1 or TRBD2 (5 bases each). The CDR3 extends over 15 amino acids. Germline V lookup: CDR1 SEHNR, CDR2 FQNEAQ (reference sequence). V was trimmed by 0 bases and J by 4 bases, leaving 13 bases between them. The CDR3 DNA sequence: TGTGCCAGCAGCTTAGCGCAGGGACGGAATTACGAGCAGTACTTC. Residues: CASSLAQGRNYEQYF.

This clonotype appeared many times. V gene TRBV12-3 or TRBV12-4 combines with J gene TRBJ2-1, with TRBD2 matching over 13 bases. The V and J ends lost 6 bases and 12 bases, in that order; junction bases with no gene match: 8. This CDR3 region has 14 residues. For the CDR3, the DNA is TGTGCCAGCAGCGCGGGACTAGCGGGGCCCTGGCAGTTCTTC. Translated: CASSAGLAGPWQFF.

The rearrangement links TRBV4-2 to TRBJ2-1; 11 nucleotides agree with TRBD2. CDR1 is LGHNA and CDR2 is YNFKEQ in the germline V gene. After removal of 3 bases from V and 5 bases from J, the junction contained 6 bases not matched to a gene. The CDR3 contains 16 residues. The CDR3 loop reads CASSHLSGGANNEQFF. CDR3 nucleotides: TGTGCCAGCAGCCATCTTAGCGGGGGGGCCAACAATGAGCAGTTCTTC.

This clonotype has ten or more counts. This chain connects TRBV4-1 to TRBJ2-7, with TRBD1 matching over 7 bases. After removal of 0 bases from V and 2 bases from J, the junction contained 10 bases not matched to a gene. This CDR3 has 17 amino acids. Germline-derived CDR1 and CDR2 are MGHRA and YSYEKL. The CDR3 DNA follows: TGCGCCAGCAGCCAAGATTCCACCGGGACAGCAACCTACGAGCAGTACGTC. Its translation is CASSQDSTGTATYEQYV.

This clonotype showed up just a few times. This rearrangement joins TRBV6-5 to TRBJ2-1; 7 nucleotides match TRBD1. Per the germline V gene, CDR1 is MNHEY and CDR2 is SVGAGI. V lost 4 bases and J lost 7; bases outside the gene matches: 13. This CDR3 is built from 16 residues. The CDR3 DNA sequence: TGTGCCAGCAGTTTGGGGGTGTGGGGACAGTCGAATGAGCAGTTCTTC. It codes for CASSLGVWGQSNEQFF.

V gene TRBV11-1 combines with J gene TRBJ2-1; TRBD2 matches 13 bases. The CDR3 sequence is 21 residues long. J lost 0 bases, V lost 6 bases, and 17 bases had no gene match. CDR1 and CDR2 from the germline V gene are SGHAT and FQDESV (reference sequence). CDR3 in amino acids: CASSFSPTSGGPHRSYNEQFF. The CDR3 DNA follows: TGTGCCAGCAGTTTCTCCCCGACTAGCGGGGGGCCTCATCGCTCCTACAATGAGCAGTTCTTC.